This T cell receptor (beta chain) was recovered during a study of T cells in Graves' hyperthyroidism and ophthalmopathy. CDR3 size: 15 residues. The germline CDR1 and CDR2 sequences are MNHNS and SASEGT. With V trimmed by 6 bases and J by 7 bases, 7 bases remained unmatched. RNA transcripts yielded amplified TCR beta CDR3 regions. Initially, a first-round RT-PCR of the TCR CDR3 employed the HTBI primer set. Using its own MiXCR run on the multiplex PCR reads, TCRdb lists one record per CDR3 protein. The repertoire has around 350,000 distinct CDR3 sequences, roughly 13% of them found once; the top ten carry 9.2%. This clonotype has at least ten counts. Uncontrolled infection, other autoimmune disease, pregnancy or lactation excluded patients.

Sample: blood. The chain carries TRBV6-1 and TRBJ1-5; 12 nucleotides agree with TRBD1. The receptor's source is a woman between 18 and 29 years old with Graves' hyperthyroidism. As DNA, the CDR3 is TGTGCCAGCAGCAGGGACAGGGGGCTGGGACAGCCCCAGCATTTT. Translation: CASSRDRGLGQPQHF.